The 20 T cell receptor beta chains presented below share a single source sample, sequenced in a study of cytomegalovirus exposure and HLA in healthy donors. The PCR ran on 60 Vbeta and 13 Jbeta primers. Assay: immunoSEQ multiplex PCR; the TCRdb copy retains only in-frame clones and omits some. Of around 150,000 clones in the sample, roughly 72% were seen once. Sequencing was performed on PBMCs. These receptors all come from a man in his forties in good health and CMV-seropositive.

V is TRBV28 and J is TRBJ2-5, with TRBD1 matching over 9 bases. The CDR3 is 13 amino acids. Germline-derived CDR1 and CDR2 are MDHEN and SYDVKM. V shed 10 bases and J 2 bases; nucleotides not matched to a gene: 5. The CDR3 sequence is CATRGTGQETQYF. The CDR3 coding sequence is TGTGCCACCAGAGGGACAGGGCAAGAGACCCAGTACTTC.

This rearrangement joins TRBV5-8 to TRBJ1-4, with no clear D. This CDR3 spans 15 amino acids. Trimming removed 3 bases at V and 5 bases at J, with 14 bases between. Germline V lookup: CDR1 SGHTS, CDR2 YDEGEE. CDR3 nucleotide sequence: TGTGCCAGCAGCTCCGCGTTCACCGTCAATGAAAAACTGTTTTTT. Its protein product is CASSSAFTVNEKLFF.

The genes are TRBV18 and TRBJ1-6; the match to TRBD1 covers 8 bases. CDR3 length: 14 amino acids. V was clipped by 1 base and J by 9 bases; unmatched bases: 2. The V gene's germline CDR1 is KGHSH and CDR2 LQKENI. The CDR3 DNA sequence: TGTGCCAGCTCACCACTGGACAGGGCTTCACCCCTCCACTTT. This codes for CASSPLDRASPLHF.

The gene calls are TRBV9 and TRBJ1-1, with TRBD1 as a possible D gene (5 bases). This CDR3 is 13 amino acids long. Germline V CDR1 and CDR2: SGDLS, YYNGEE. The germline V and J ends were trimmed by 3 bases and 7 bases, with 13 bases remaining between them. The CDR3 bases are TGTGCCAGCAGCGCGGGCGGGGGTGATGAAGCTTTCTTT. Translating gives CASSAGGGDEAFF.

V and J are TRBV6-6 and TRBJ1-1, with D possibly being TRBD1 (6 bases). The length of the CDR3 is 14 residues. Trimming removed 2 bases at V and 1 base at J, with 8 bases between. Per the germline V gene, CDR1 is MNHNY and CDR2 is SVGAGI (reference sequence). Here the CDR3 reads CASSYAQGNTEAFF. CDR3 DNA: TGTGCCAGCAGTTACGCACAGGGGAACACTGAAGCTTTCTTT.

As DNA, the CDR3 is TGTGCCTGCCGGACAGGCCCTGGAAACACCATATATTTT. Translated: CACRTGPGNTIYF. V usage is TRBV30 and J usage is TRBJ1-3; 7 bases map to TRBD1. The CDR3 contains 13 residues. Germline CDR1 and CDR2: GTSNPN and SVGIG (reference sequence). The V and J ends lost 6 bases and 2 bases, in that order; junction bases with no gene match: 4. The full variable domain, its missing parts supplied by reference TRBV30 and TRBJ1-3, is SQTIHQWPATLVQPVGSPLSLECTVEGTSNPNLYWYRQAAGRGLQLLFYSVGIGQISSEVPQNLSASRPQDRQFILSSKKLLLSDSGFYLCACRTGPGNTIYFGEGSWLTVV.

The chain uses TRBV5-4 and TRBJ1-6; 8 nucleotides agree with TRBD1. Germline CDR1 and CDR2: SGHNT and YYREEE (reference sequence). This CDR3 is 16 amino acids long. V was clipped by 4 bases and J by 7 bases; unmatched bases: 10. CDR3 protein: CASSNRQGRKNSPLHF. Here the CDR3 DNA reads TGTGCCAGCAGCAATCGACAGGGGCGTAAGAATTCACCCCTCCACTTT.

J is TRBJ1-1 and V is TRBV11-1; D is possibly TRBD1 (5 bases). This CDR3 region has 13 residues. V shed 1 base and J shed 7 bases, with 10 bases lying between them. Germline lookup yields CDR1 SGHAT and CDR2 FQDESV (reference sequence). CDR3 DNA sequence: TGTGCCAGCAGCTTAGAAGGGGTCGGTGAAGCTTTCTTT. It is translated as CASSLEGVGEAFF.

The chain is built from TRBV7-9 and TRBJ1-1, with 7 bases aligning to TRBD1. With 1 base clipped from V and 9 bases from J, the junction kept 2 bases outside the gene matches. The CDR3 has 12 amino acids. Looked up from germline, CDR1 is SEHNR and CDR2 is FQNEAQ (reference sequence). The CDR3 loop reads CASSLEGAQAFF. The CDR3 DNA is TGTGCCAGCAGCTTAGAGGGGGCACAAGCTTTCTTT. Together with reference TRBV7-9 and TRBJ1-1, the CDR3 gives the full variable domain: DTGVSQNPRHKITKRGQNVTFRCDPISEHNRLYWYRQTLGQGPEFLTYFQNEAQLEKSRLLSDRFSAERPKGSFSTLEIQRTEQGDSAMYLCASSLEGAQAFFGQGTRLTVV.

In its sample, this clone was seen once. The CDR3 here is CASSQTRARADGYTF. CDR3 nucleotide sequence: TGTGCCAGCAGCCAAACCCGGGCCAGGGCGGATGGCTACACCTTC. This rearrangement joins TRBV5-5 to TRBJ1-2; D is perhaps TRBD1 (5 bases). V shed 4 bases and J shed 6 bases, with 19 bases lying between them. CDR1 is SGHKS, CDR2 YYEKEE, per germline (reference sequence). CDR3 length: 15 amino acids.

In its sample, this clone was seen a few times. The chain carries TRBV4-3 and TRBJ2-2; tentative D call: TRBD2 (5 bases). The CDR3 is 15 amino acids. In germline, CDR1 is LGHNA, CDR2 YSLEER. V dropped 0 bases and J dropped 7 bases, with 12 bases sitting between them. The CDR3 DNA reads as TGCGCCAGCAGCCAAGAGGAGGCGGTTGTCGGGGAGCTGTTTTTT. It specifies CASSQEEAVVGELFF.

V usage is TRBV19 and J usage is TRBJ2-2; perhaps TRBD1 as D (7 bases). CDR1 is LNHDA and CDR2 is SQIVND in the germline V gene (reference sequence). Trimming took 5 bases from V and 6 from J, leaving 13 bases between them. The CDR3 totals 14 residues. In DNA form, the CDR3 reads TGTGCCAGTAGTGTCACAGGGGAGGCCGGGGAGCTGTTTTTT. This gives the protein CASSVTGEAGELFF.

This chain joins TRBV18 and TRBJ2-1; TRBD1 is a possible D gene (5 bases). Germline CDR1 is KGHSH and CDR2 is LQKENI. V was cut by 3 bases and J by 7 bases, with 22 bases left in between. The CDR3 is made up of 17 amino acids. The CDR3 loop reads CASSPRMRTLDGNEQFF. The CDR3 nucleotides read TGTGCCAGCTCACCCCGAATGCGGACATTGGATGGAAATGAGCAGTTCTTC.

The genes are TRBV19 and TRBJ2-1; D not certain. The CDR3 has 12 residues. Germline V CDR1 and CDR2: LNHDA, SQIVND (reference sequence). V was pared by 5 bases and J by 7 bases, with 9 bases between. The CDR3 loop reads CASSPGHNEQFF. In DNA, the CDR3 is TGTGCCAGTAGTCCTGGCCATAATGAGCAGTTCTTC.

The chain couples TRBV6-1 to TRBJ2-7, with 7 bases aligning to TRBD1. Germline V gene lookup returns CDR1 MNHNS and CDR2 SASEGT. The CDR3 runs to 14 residues. Germline trimming cut 5 bases from V and 2 bases from J; bases unmatched to any gene: 6. CDR3 sequence reads: CASSRGQAAYEQYF. In DNA form, the CDR3 reads TGTGCCAGCAGTCGAGGACAGGCCGCCTACGAGCAGTACTTC.

The chain recombines TRBV7-6 with TRBJ1-2; D might be TRBD1 (5 bases). V gave up 1 base and J gave up 7 bases, with 13 bases separating them. This CDR3 region has 14 residues. Germline V CDR1 and CDR2: SGHVS, FNYEAQ. The DNA for the CDR3 is TGTGCCAGCAGCTTAGAGACGCAGGGCTCTGGCTACACCTTC. It yields the protein CASSLETQGSGYTF.

The chain links TRBV18 to TRBJ1-6, with TRBD1 matching over 8 bases. The CDR3 sequence is 18 residues long. From germline, CDR1 is KGHSH and CDR2 LQKENI. The ends lost 1 base at V and 4 bases at J; junction bases unmatched: 9. This CDR3 is CASSPLSRQGSYNSPLHF. In nucleotides, the CDR3 is TGTGCCAGCTCACCACTCTCGAGACAGGGGTCATATAATTCACCCCTCCACTTT.

The V and J genes are TRBV6-5 and TRBJ2-2; tentative D call: TRBD2 (6 bases). Per the germline V gene, CDR1 is MNHEY and CDR2 is SVGAGI. CDR3 length: 11 amino acids. Trimming took off 7 bases at V and 10 bases at J, with 10 bases between the two ends. The CDR3 nucleotides read TGTGCCAGCATCGGGGGTGCGGAGCTGTTTTTT. The encoded protein is CASIGGAELFF.

The chain employs TRBV7-6 and TRBJ2-3; 12 nucleotides match TRBD2. CDR1 and CDR2 from the germline V gene are SGHVS and FNYEAQ. This CDR3 is built from 20 residues. Germline trimming cut 4 bases from V and 4 bases from J; bases unmatched to any gene: 18. CDR3 loop: CASSSSSRTSGTSAADTQYF. CDR3 sequence (DNA): TGTGCCAGCAGCTCATCGAGCAGGACTAGCGGGACCTCCGCGGCAGATACGCAGTATTTT.

The chain links TRBV5-6 to TRBJ1-2; the D is unclear. V lost 0 bases and J 5 bases, leaving 5 bases between the germline ends. CDR3 size: 12 residues. CDR1 is SGHDT and CDR2 is YYEEEE in the germline V gene. CDR3 region: CASSLGEYGYTF. The CDR3 DNA reads TGTGCCAGCAGCTTGGGGGAGTATGGCTACACCTTC.